The sequence of this TCR beta chain was determined in a study of T cell responses to AZD1222 COVID-19 vaccine (dated by TCRdb to 2020 to 2023). Background on the whole study: AZD1222 recipients with second doses at about 4 weeks or about 12 weeks were pooled, because spike-specific TCR depth and breadth did not differ between schedules. TCR sequencing covered roughly 230 trial participants: 200 to 220 given two doses of AZD1222 and some 25 given two doses of MenACWY control vaccine. Trial participants were enrolled by age into subgroups of 18-55, 56-69 and 70-plus years, and 148, 28 and 57 TCR-sequenced participants, respectively, were included in these subgroups. The research as a whole found: Participants were mostly white British, with more females than males. The authors suggested clonal diversity may have been underestimated. Conclusions about previously exposed vaccinees were limited because only a handful of AZD1222 recipients were SARS-CoV-2 seropositive at baseline. Reportedly, almost half of the unique spike-specific TCRs recognized epitopes lying outside the regions that are mutated in the B.1.351 and B.1.1.7 variants. Because no day 14 peak-response samples were available, repertoires were characterized only after the peak T cell response. After two AZD1222 doses, spike-specific TCR breadth and depth were significantly higher than at day 0 and than in MenACWY recipients. The vaccine-associated CD4 TCRs covered the entire spike protein, and the dominant responses fell in regions 160-218 and 743-854. The 56-69-year group was small, and its depth increase did not reach significance, likely because of low power.

Interpreted using the paper, the time point label stands for: baseline before first vaccination. Samples from vaccinated people were obtained from the UK trials COV001 and COV002, which included a single-blind randomized controlled phase 2/3 trial of AZD1222 (ChAdOx1 nCoV-19) in healthy adults. For TCRbeta chain sequencing, PBMC samples from trial participants were taken at day 0 and at day 28 after the second dose. The CDR3 regions of human TCRbeta chains were analyzed by immunosequencing. The source study handled its data this way. TCRs in the repertoires were matched against a reference library of SARS-CoV-2-specific TCRs that had been generated with the MIRA antigen-specificity platform. Breadth meant the fraction of unique TCRs that were SARS-CoV-2-associated, whereas depth meant the fraction of total T cells that were SARS-CoV-2-associated. Using the MIRA data, each spike-specific TCR was assigned both to the spike region to which the TCR was reactive and to a CD4 or CD8 class. Log10-transformed breadth and depth values were compared by one-way ANOVA with Sidak's multiple comparisons tests. TCRdb retrieved this table from immuneACCESS and kept in-frame rearrangements only. Not all clones are present; in checked studies, unresolved V genes account for under half, and no reason is known for the remainder. V, J and clone size are those of that table, while D and trimming were read from the DNA. Within this sample are 150,000 or so clones, with 85% to 95% of them counted one time only. Approximately 0.64% of the sample is held by the ten biggest clonotypes.

V is trimmed back by 5 bases and J by 2 bases, and the junction contains 6 bases that no gene match accounts for. CDR1 and CDR2 are drawn from the germline V gene (reference sequence): MNHEY, SMNVEV. The cysteine opens and the phenylalanine closes a CDR3 of 14 amino acids. Of all the DNA, just the CDR3 is kept, 42 bases in frame from base 1. In the case of this clone: No cognate antigen has been identified for it. No base-level quality is on record; no much larger clone is a single base apart.

The chain is encoded by TRBV27 joined to TRBJ2-7, and TRBD1 matches 7 of the central bases. The starting material was peripheral blood, obtained on day 0 of AZD1222 vaccination. The clonotype was recovered from an adult in good health. The CDR3 in this case is CASSTGTVPYEQYF. The sequence in DNA is TGTGCCAGCAGTACCGGGACAGTACCCTACGAGCAGTACTTC.